These 16 T cell receptor beta chains were all obtained from the same sample, sequenced in a study of blood T cells in healthy people across ages. Primed by a sample-barcoded 5' primer and a J-beta primer mix, a second PCR proceeded for about 7 to 11 cycles. TCRdb re-called the 5' RACE reads with MiXCR, one entry per CDR3 protein. The table records some 710,000 distinct CDR3 sequences, roughly 46% of them present only once. Sequencing was done on a sample of blood. These receptors were collected from an elderly man in good health.

This clonotype was seen more than once but under ten times. CDR3 bases: TGCAGTGCTAGAGGTAGGAGCGTGGATGAGCAGTTCTTC. Protein sequence: CSARGRSVDEQFF. The gene calls are TRBV20-1 and TRBJ2-1; no clear D. The CDR3 consists of 13 residues. Germline CDR1 reads DFQATT; CDR2 reads SNEGSKA (reference sequence). The V end lost 1 base, the J end lost 8 bases, and 12 bases lay between the germline ends.

This chain links TRBV6-6 with TRBJ2-3; 8 nucleotides match TRBD2. Germline V gene lookup returns CDR1 MNHNY and CDR2 SVGAGI (reference sequence). The CDR3 totals 17 residues. V lost 0 bases to trimming and J lost 0 bases; unmatched junction nucleotides: 5. The CDR3 is CASSYSDGRASTDTQYF. The CDR3 region has the DNA TGTGCCAGCAGTTACTCGGACGGGAGGGCTAGCACAGATACGCAGTATTTT.

The chain combines TRBV5-1 with TRBJ1-4, with TRBD1 as a possible D gene (5 bases). This CDR3 comprises 15 residues. V dropped 6 bases and J dropped 2 bases, with 14 bases sitting between them. Looked up from germline, CDR1 is SGHRS and CDR2 is YFSETQ. The CDR3 sequence is CASNLGVITNEKLFF. The CDR3, as DNA: TGCGCCAGCAACCTAGGGGTTATCACTAATGAAAAACTGTTTTTT.

This clonotype appeared a few times. The CDR3 sequence is CASSPELAGGSNEQFF. The CDR3 DNA reads TGTGCCAGCAGCCCAGAACTAGCGGGAGGCTCCAATGAGCAGTTCTTC. The rearrangement links TRBV6-4 to TRBJ2-1; 12 nucleotides match TRBD2. The CDR3 consists of 16 residues. V was clipped by 6 bases and J by 6 bases; unmatched bases: 9. The V gene's germline CDR1 is MRHNA and CDR2 SNTAGT.

This chain joins TRBV20-1 and TRBJ2-3; no firm D call. Trimming took 3 bases from V and 3 from J, leaving 7 bases between them. The CDR3 covers 12 residues. Germline loops: CDR1 DFQATT, CDR2 SNEGSKA (reference sequence). CDR3 protein: CSASVVTDTQYF. The CDR3 region has the DNA TGCAGTGCTAGCGTCGTGACAGATACGCAGTATTTT.

The rearrangement uses TRBV7-9 and TRBJ2-5; TRBD1 aligns across 7 bases. This CDR3 is built from 15 residues. J gave up 1 base and V 5 bases, and 7 bases lay outside the gene matches. The germline V gene has CDR1 SEHNR and CDR2 FQNEAQ (reference sequence). The chain's CDR3 is CASSRYGTAQETQYF. Written as DNA, the CDR3 is TGTGCCAGCAGCCGATACGGGACAGCCCAAGAGACCCAGTACTTC.

J is TRBJ2-1 and V is TRBV5-6; TRBD1 aligns across 7 bases. Trimming cost V 0 bases and J 8 bases; bases outside gene matches: 8. This CDR3 has 15 residues. Germline assignment: CDR1 SGHDT and CDR2 YYEEEE. The CDR3 bases are TGTGCCAGCAGCTTGGGGACAGGCCAGGCCTATGAGCAGTTCTTC. This sequence encodes CASSLGTGQAYEQFF.

The chain uses TRBV4-1 and TRBJ2-7; D remains unclear. Trimming removed 2 bases from V and 3 bases from J, with 8 bases in between. The CDR3 is 13 amino acids. CDR1 and CDR2 (germline): MGHRA, YSYEKL. This CDR3 is CASSQSNFYEQYF. The CDR3 DNA reads TGCGCCAGCAGCCAATCAAACTTCTACGAGCAGTACTTC.

The chain couples TRBV11-2 to TRBJ2-7, with D hard to call. Germline V gene sequence: CDR1 SGHAT, CDR2 FQNNGV. The CDR3 contains 13 residues. V dropped 3 bases and J dropped 3 bases, with 9 bases sitting between them. CDR3 protein: CASSFSADYEQYF. The CDR3 DNA reads TGTGCCAGCAGCTTTAGTGCAGACTACGAGCAGTACTTC.

The J gene is TRBJ2-5, the V gene TRBV11-2; 9 bases match TRBD2. Germline-derived CDR1 and CDR2 are SGHAT and FQNNGV. Germline trimming cut 5 bases from V and 4 bases from J; bases unmatched to any gene: 14. The CDR3 has 17 residues. The CDR3 region has the DNA TGTGCCAGCAGCCCCACCAGGGGGAATAGCGGGAGAGAGACCCAGTACTTC. Its translation: CASSPTRGNSGRETQYF.

This rearrangement joins TRBV29-1 to TRBJ1-1; D remains ambiguous. This CDR3 is 12 amino acids long. Germline V gene data show CDR1 as SQVTM and CDR2 as ANQGSEA. Trimming removed 4 bases from V and 1 base from J, with 7 bases in between. The CDR3 here is CSVVRRNTEAFF. Here the CDR3 DNA reads TGCAGCGTTGTTCGGAGGAACACTGAAGCTTTCTTT.

V and J are TRBV20-1 and TRBJ2-7; D possibly corresponds to TRBD2 (6 bases). The CDR3 covers 15 residues. V shed 2 bases and J shed 0 bases, with 14 bases lying between them. The germline V gene encodes CDR1 DFQATT and CDR2 SNEGSKA (reference sequence). For the CDR3, the DNA is TGCAGTGCTAGATCGGGACTGCTGAGCTCCTACGAGCAGTACTTC. Encoded protein: CSARSGLLSSYEQYF.

This chain joins TRBV7-2 and TRBJ2-7; 11 positions agree with TRBD2. This CDR3 region has 17 residues. The junction had 9 bases not matched to a gene; V was cut back by 0 bases and J by 5 bases. Germline V gene data show CDR1 as SGHTA and CDR2 as FQGNSA. The CDR3 region is CASSLAQSSGRADEQYF. The CDR3 DNA reads as TGTGCCAGCAGCTTAGCACAGAGTAGCGGGAGGGCCGACGAGCAGTACTTC.

The rearrangement links TRBV28 to TRBJ2-7; D tentatively fits TRBD1 or TRBD2 (5 bases each). Trimming pared 5 bases from V and 1 base from J, leaving 12 bases between. The CDR3 contains 14 residues. CDR1 MDHEN and CDR2 SYDVKM come from the germline V gene. The CDR3 here is CASSAPGTSYEQYF. As DNA, the CDR3 is TGTGCCAGCAGTGCACCCGGGACGTCCTACGAGCAGTACTTC.

V and J are TRBV5-1 and TRBJ2-1; D gene uncertain. V shed 0 bases and J shed 5 bases, with 6 bases lying between them. The CDR3 loop spans 13 amino acids. Germline V gene lookup returns CDR1 SGHRS and CDR2 YFSETQ. CDR3 amino acids: CASSLVMNNEQFF. The DNA of the CDR3 is TGCGCCAGCAGCTTGGTCATGAACAATGAGCAGTTCTTC. The full variable domain, its missing parts supplied by reference TRBV5-1 and TRBJ2-1, is KAGVTQTPRYLIKTRGQQVTLSCSPISGHRSVSWYQQTPGQGLQFLFEYFSETQRNKGNFPGRFSGRQFSNSRSEMNVSTLELGDSALYLCASSLVMNNEQFFGPGTRLTVL.

This clonotype was seen once. The rearrangement links TRBV12-3 or TRBV12-4 to TRBJ2-3; TRBD2 matches 8 bases. The V gene end was trimmed by 2 bases and the J gene end by 0 bases; junction bases not matched to a gene: 4. The CDR3 sequence is 16 residues long. CDR3: CASSLSGGRSTDTQYF. The CDR3 DNA reads as TGTGCCAGCAGTTTATCTGGCGGGAGGAGCACAGATACGCAGTATTTT.